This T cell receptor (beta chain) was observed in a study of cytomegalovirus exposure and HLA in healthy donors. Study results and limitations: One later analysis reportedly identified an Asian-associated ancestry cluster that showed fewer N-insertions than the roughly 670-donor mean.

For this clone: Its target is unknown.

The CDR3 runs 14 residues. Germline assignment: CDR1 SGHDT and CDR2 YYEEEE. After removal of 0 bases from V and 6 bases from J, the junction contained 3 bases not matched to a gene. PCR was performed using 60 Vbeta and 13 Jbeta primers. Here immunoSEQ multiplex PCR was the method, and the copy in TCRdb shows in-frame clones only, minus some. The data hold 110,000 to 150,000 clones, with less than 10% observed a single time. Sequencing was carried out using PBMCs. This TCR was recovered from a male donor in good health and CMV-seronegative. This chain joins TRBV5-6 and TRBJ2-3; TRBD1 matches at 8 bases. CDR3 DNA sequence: TGTGCCAGCAGCTTGGCAGGGGGCAAGGATACGCAGTATTTT. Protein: CASSLAGGKDTQYF.